This T cell receptor beta chain was identified in a study of blood T cell repertoires in COVID-19. Only in-frame clones appear in the TCRdb table, and some are missing; sequencing was by immunoSEQ multiplex PCR. The data show under 200,000 clones, 90% seen once. Trimming took off 2 bases at V and 2 bases at J, with 9 bases between the two ends. Germline loops: CDR1 MNHNY, CDR2 SVGAGI (reference sequence). The CDR3 spans 14 residues. The receptor comes from a man aged 50-59 years with acute or convalescent COVID-19. J is TRBJ1-1 and V is TRBV6-6, with a possible D match to TRBD1 (5 bases). Sequenced input: peripheral blood. The chain's CDR3 is CASSYPGGNTEAFF. In nucleotides, the CDR3 is TGTGCCAGCAGTTACCCGGGGGGAAACACTGAAGCTTTCTTT.